This T cell receptor beta chain comes out of a study of CD8 T cells in ankylosing spondylitis. Scientists made TCR beta libraries using quantitative 5'-RACE with molecular barcodes. Via MiXCR, TCRdb re-called the 5' RACE reads, giving one row per CDR3 protein. The table lists roughly 450,000 distinct CDR3 sequences, roughly a quarter of them singletons. Comment on this clonotype: The antigen is not known.

The study, taken as a whole, reports: A subset of motif variants has previously been described in the synovial fluid and blood of reactive arthritis. Characteristic of ankylosing spondylitis blood, it appeared, was a TCR beta motif comprising eight highly homologous variants. Significant enrichment of disease-linked clones was reported in matched ankylosing spondylitis synovial fluid. Clones linked with disease were CD8+ and fairly uncommon in the peripheral blood.

The CDR3 runs to 13 residues. Trimming took 5 bases from V and 1 from J, leaving 11 bases between them. Germline CDR1 reads DFQATT; CDR2 reads SNEGSKA (reference sequence). This sequence originates from a male donor with ankylosing spondylitis. The sample comprised blood, either unsorted or a sorted T cell fraction (not recorded which). The gene calls are TRBV20-1 and TRBJ2-5; the D gene is possibly TRBD2 (6 bases). The CDR3 here is CSAFLALQETQYF. The CDR3 nucleotides are TGCAGTGCTTTCCTAGCGCTCCAAGAGACCCAGTACTTC.